Below, 25 T cell receptor beta chains from the same sample are listed, as sequenced in a study of blood T cell repertoires in COVID-19. TCRdb's table, derived via immunoSEQ multiplex PCR, lists solely in-frame clones and lacks some. This table has 130,000 or so clones, around 91% appearing once. Source material: peripheral blood. The receptor source for this set is a man in his 70s with active or convalescent COVID-19.

The rearrangement links TRBV18 to TRBJ2-1, with 11 bases aligning to TRBD1. The V gene end was trimmed by 4 bases and the J gene end by 0 bases; junction bases not matched to a gene: 11. Germline lookup yields CDR1 KGHSH and CDR2 LQKENI. The CDR3 length is 19 residues. CDR3 sequence reads: CASSRTGGASGSSYNEQFF. The DNA of the CDR3 is TGTGCCAGCTCACGGACAGGGGGCGCGAGCGGGAGCTCCTACAATGAGCAGTTCTTC.

The chain uses TRBV6-2 or TRBV6-3 and TRBJ1-5, with D possibly being TRBD1 (5 bases). The CDR3 has 15 residues. V lost 7 bases and J 4 bases, leaving 17 bases between the germline ends. Germline V gene lookup returns CDR1 MNHEY and CDR2 SVGEGT. Here the CDR3 reads CASNPGQGGNQPQHF. Written as DNA, the CDR3 is TGTGCCAGCAACCCTGGGCAGGGAGGAAATCAGCCCCAGCATTTT.

This clone was seen a single time. The gene calls are TRBV28 and TRBJ2-2; maybe TRBD2 (5 bases). Germline V lookup: CDR1 MDHEN, CDR2 SYDVKM. The V end was cut by 3 bases, the J end by 2 bases, with 16 bases between. CDR3 length: 17 residues. The DNA of the CDR3 is TGTGCCAGCAGTTTTATGCGGACTGGGTTTAACACCGGGGAGCTGTTTTTT. Protein sequence: CASSFMRTGFNTGELFF.

This chain links TRBV28 with TRBJ2-7; 7 nucleotides align to TRBD2. CDR1 and CDR2 from the germline V gene are MDHEN and SYDVKM. V lost 5 bases, J lost 3 bases, and 10 bases stayed unmatched. The CDR3 consists of 15 residues. This CDR3 reads CASSPVGGRGYEQYF. The CDR3, as DNA: TGTGCCAGCAGTCCGGTGGGCGGGAGAGGCTACGAGCAGTACTTC. The full variable domain, rest sourced from reference TRBV28 and TRBJ2-7, is DVKVTQSSRYLVKRTGEKVFLECVQDMDHENMFWYRQDPGLGLRLIYFSYDVKMKEKGDIPEGYSVSREKKERFSLILESASTNQTSMYLCASSPVGGRGYEQYFGPGTRLTVT.

This rearrangement joins TRBV28 to TRBJ1-2; 8 bases are a match to TRBD1. There are 15 residues in the CDR3. Germline trimming cut 8 bases from V and 2 bases from J; bases unmatched to any gene: 10. Germline loops: CDR1 MDHEN, CDR2 SYDVKM. The CDR3 DNA is TGTGCCAGCGGGAGTTCAGGACAGGGCAACTATGGCTACACCTTC. Its protein is CASGSSGQGNYGYTF.

The rearrangement uses TRBV18 and TRBJ1-1; TRBD1 agrees at 8 bases. The CDR3 length is 16 residues. CDR1 and CDR2 (germline): KGHSH, LQKENI. The V and J ends lost 2 bases and 2 bases, in that order; junction bases with no gene match: 7. The CDR3 region has the DNA TGTGCCAGCTCACCATGGGGACAGGCTAGAAACACTGAAGCTTTCTTT. It is translated as CASSPWGQARNTEAFF.

The DNA of the CDR3 is TGTGCCAGCAGTTTGACCCGGGATAGCAATCAGCCCCAGCATTTT. It translates to CASSLTRDSNQPQHF. The genes are TRBV28 and TRBJ1-5; D gene unclear. CDR1 and CDR2 (germline): MDHEN, SYDVKM. Trimming pared 3 bases from V and 0 bases from J, leaving 9 bases between. This CDR3 is built from 15 residues.

The chain is built from TRBV29-1 and TRBJ1-6, with D possibly matching TRBD1 (5 bases). Trimming left V 4 bases short and J 4 bases short, with 8 bases between. Germline V gives CDR1 SQVTM, CDR2 ANQGSEA. CDR3 size: 13 residues. The chain's CDR3 is CSVATEYNSPLHF. CDR3 DNA: TGCAGCGTTGCGACAGAGTATAATTCACCCCTCCACTTT.

The chain couples TRBV7-2 to TRBJ1-5, with D tentatively TRBD1 (6 bases). Trimming took 8 bases from V and 5 from J, leaving 19 bases between them. This CDR3 region has 15 residues. Germline values: CDR1 SGHTA, CDR2 FQGNSA. The CDR3 is CASGLRGGGDQPQHF. DNA of the CDR3: TGTGCCAGCGGACTTAGGGGGGGCGGTGATCAGCCCCAGCATTTT.

The V gene is TRBV3-1 (or the pseudogene TRBV3-2), the J gene TRBJ2-7, with 14 positions matching TRBD2. In germline, CDR1 is LGHDT, CDR2 YNNKEL (reference sequence). V lost 4 bases to trimming and J lost 1 base; unmatched junction nucleotides: 12. This CDR3 has 19 amino acids. CDR3 nucleotide sequence: TGTGCCAGCAGCCCGGGACTAGCGGGAGTAGGTGCATATTCCTACGAGCAGTACTTC. It encodes CASSPGLAGVGAYSYEQYF.

This chain uses TRBV10-1 with TRBJ1-4, with D perhaps matching TRBD1 (5 bases). Per the germline V gene, CDR1 is WNHNN and CDR2 is SYGVQD (reference sequence). There are 16 residues in the CDR3. V was clipped by 2 bases and J by 4 bases, with 14 bases between them. Written as DNA, the CDR3 is TGCGCCAGCAGTGAGCCCCCGGGGGGGGGTAATGAAAAACTGTTTTTT. Translating it yields CASSEPPGGGNEKLFF.

This chain joins TRBV25-1 and TRBJ2-7, with 10 bases matching TRBD1. The trim removed 4 bases at V and 3 bases at J, leaving 6 bases unmatched. Germline V gene sequence: CDR1 MGHDK, CDR2 SYGVNS. CDR3 length equals 15 residues. As DNA, the CDR3 is TGTGCCAGCAGTGTCTCCGGGACAGGGGACTACGAGCAGTACTTC. Protein product: CASSVSGTGDYEQYF.

The gene calls are TRBV6-5 and TRBJ1-4; 8 bases agree with TRBD1. The germline V gene encodes CDR1 MNHEY and CDR2 SVGAGI. There are 13 residues in the CDR3. J was trimmed by 8 bases and V by 7 bases; bases with no gene match: 6. The DNA of the CDR3 is TGTGCCAGCAAAACAGGGGGGAAAGAAAAACTGTTTTTT. Its translation: CASKTGGKEKLFF.

This chain connects TRBV28 to TRBJ2-5; perhaps TRBD2 as D (6 bases). The CDR3 has 15 amino acids. Trimming removed 6 bases from V and 5 bases from J, with 19 bases in between. The V gene's germline CDR1 is MDHEN and CDR2 SYDVKM. The CDR3 nucleotides read TGTGCCAGCAGACACAGCGGGTTGGGCCGGGAGACCCAGTACTTC. Translating it yields CASRHSGLGRETQYF.

The J gene is TRBJ2-7, the V gene TRBV28; 10 bases are a match to TRBD2. With 5 bases clipped from V and 1 base from J, the junction kept 5 bases outside the gene matches. CDR1 is MDHEN and CDR2 is SYDVKM in the germline V gene. The CDR3 totals 15 residues. The CDR3 bases are TGTGCCAGCAGTCCATGGACTAGCGGTTCCTACGAGCAGTACTTC. It specifies CASSPWTSGSYEQYF. The full variable domain, its missing parts supplied by reference TRBV28 and TRBJ2-7, is DVKVTQSSRYLVKRTGEKVFLECVQDMDHENMFWYRQDPGLGLRLIYFSYDVKMKEKGDIPEGYSVSREKKERFSLILESASTNQTSMYLCASSPWTSGSYEQYFGPGTRLTVT.

V is TRBV6-5 and J is TRBJ2-1; D might be TRBD2 (6 bases). V dropped 5 bases and J dropped 1 base, with 12 bases sitting between them. Germline V gives CDR1 MNHEY, CDR2 SVGAGI. This CDR3 comprises 15 residues. The CDR3 reads CASSPVGGSYNEQFF. CDR3 nucleotides: TGTGCCAGCAGTCCAGTCGGGGGTTCCTACAATGAGCAGTTCTTC.

The rearrangement uses TRBV19 and TRBJ2-5, with 12 bases matching TRBD2. The CDR3 sequence is 15 residues long. The germline V gene has CDR1 LNHDA and CDR2 SQIVND (reference sequence). V lost 5 bases, J lost 4 bases, and 5 bases stayed unmatched. The CDR3 protein is CASSLTSGRTETQYF. CDR3 nucleotides: TGTGCCAGTAGTCTGACTAGCGGGAGAACAGAGACCCAGTACTTC. Based on the CDR3 plus reference TRBV19 and TRBJ2-5, the full variable domain is DGGITQSPKYLFRKEGQNVTLSCEQNLNHDAMYWYRQDPGQGLRLIYYSQIVNDFQKGDIAEGYSVSREKKESFPLTVTSAQKNPTAFYLCASSLTSGRTETQYFGPGTRLLVL.

The CDR3 sequence: CASSSPGQGFTGELFF. CDR3 nucleotide sequence: TGTGCCAGCAGCTCCCCGGGACAGGGGTTCACCGGGGAGCTGTTTTTT. The chain uses TRBV7-9 and TRBJ2-2, with TRBD1 identical over 10 bases. The CDR3 loop spans 16 amino acids. J lost 4 bases, V lost 4 bases, and 6 bases had no gene match. Germline CDR1 reads SEHNR; CDR2 reads FQNEAQ (reference sequence).

V gene TRBV19 combines with J gene TRBJ1-1; D uncertain. Germline V gene lookup returns CDR1 LNHDA and CDR2 SQIVND (reference sequence). This CDR3 is 13 amino acids long. V lost 1 base, J lost 5 bases, and 8 bases lay in between. CDR3 sequence: CASSIGSWTEAFF. Here the CDR3 DNA reads TGTGCCAGTAGTATAGGGAGCTGGACTGAAGCTTTCTTT. Using reference TRBV19 and TRBJ1-1 for the parts outside the CDR3, the full variable domain is DGGITQSPKYLFRKEGQNVTLSCEQNLNHDAMYWYRQDPGQGLRLIYYSQIVNDFQKGDIAEGYSVSREKKESFPLTVTSAQKNPTAFYLCASSIGSWTEAFFGQGTRLTVV.

The J gene is TRBJ1-6, the V gene TRBV6-1; D is possibly TRBD1 (5 bases). Germline V gene sequence: CDR1 MNHNS, CDR2 SASEGT. CDR3 size: 15 residues. The ends were cut back, 2 bases at V and 8 bases at J, with 13 bases in the middle. Written as DNA, the CDR3 is TGTGCCAGCAGTGAACAGGGAAGAAGGGATTCACCCCTCCACTTT. Translating it yields CASSEQGRRDSPLHF.

This chain joins TRBV15 and TRBJ1-5, with D uncertain. The CDR3 consists of 14 residues. Between the trimmed V and J ends, which lost 2 bases and 2 bases, there was a span of 7 bases. Germline V lookup: CDR1 LNHNV, CDR2 YYDKDF (reference sequence). The CDR3 DNA follows: TGTGCCACCAGCAGAATAACAGGCAATCAGCCCCAGCATTTT. Residues: CATSRITGNQPQHF.

This clone was observed a single time. This chain joins TRBV7-9 and TRBJ2-5, with TRBD2 identical over 8 bases. The trim removed 5 bases at V and 2 bases at J, leaving 7 bases unmatched. The V gene's germline CDR1 is SEHNR and CDR2 FQNEAQ (reference sequence). The CDR3 is made up of 15 amino acids. DNA for the CDR3: TGTGCCAGCAGCCCTTTACGGGGGGGGCAAGAGACCCAGTACTTC. This codes for CASSPLRGGQETQYF. Together with reference TRBV7-9 and TRBJ2-5, the CDR3 gives the full variable domain: DTGVSQNPRHKITKRGQNVTFRCDPISEHNRLYWYRQTLGQGPEFLTYFQNEAQLEKSRLLSDRFSAERPKGSFSTLEIQRTEQGDSAMYLCASSPLRGGQETQYFGPGTRLLVL.

The chain has TRBV5-1 and TRBJ1-2; maybe TRBD1 (6 bases). The CDR3 runs 16 residues. Germline V gene sequence: CDR1 SGHRS, CDR2 YFSETQ. V lost 4 bases, J lost 3 bases, and 19 bases lay in between. The CDR3 protein is CASSGGGTPKDYGYTF. CDR3 coding DNA: TGCGCCAGCAGCGGGGGAGGGACACCTAAGGACTATGGCTACACCTTC. The whole variable domain, filled in from reference TRBV5-1 and TRBJ1-2, reads KAGVTQTPRYLIKTRGQQVTLSCSPISGHRSVSWYQQTPGQGLQFLFEYFSETQRNKGNFPGRFSGRQFSNSRSEMNVSTLELGDSALYLCASSGGGTPKDYGYTFGSGTRLTVV.

This sequence joins TRBV5-5 and TRBJ1-5; 7 bases fit TRBD1. Germline V lookup: CDR1 SGHKS, CDR2 YYEKEE (reference sequence). The CDR3 sequence is 16 residues long. The ends lost 4 bases at V and 6 bases at J; junction bases unmatched: 13. The CDR3 DNA is TGTGCCAGCAGCCTAAGACAGGGCGGAAAAGCTCAGCCCCAGCATTTT. It translates to CASSLRQGGKAQPQHF.

The chain carries TRBV4-2 and TRBJ2-1; D is perhaps TRBD2 (6 bases). The CDR3 spans 16 residues. V lost 4 bases and J lost 2, with 15 bases in between. Germline V gene sequence: CDR1 LGHNA, CDR2 YNFKEQ. In DNA, the CDR3 is TGTGCCAGCAGCCCACGCGGCGGGGTTGCCTACAATGAGCAGTTCTTC. Amino acid sequence: CASSPRGGVAYNEQFF.